This T cell receptor beta chain was sequenced for a study of T-cell memory formation after mild COVID-19. Regarding the study as a whole: Chiefly within CM and EM were the contracting CD4+ clones; CD8+ ones were within EMRA.

As regards this clonotype: Its antigen is unknown.

CDR1 is MDHEN and CDR2 is SYDVKM in the germline V gene. The CDR3 contains 15 residues. V lost 4 bases to trimming and J lost 4 bases, with 15 bases between them. TCRdb processed the 5' RACE reads anew with MiXCR; each CDR3 protein has one entry. The profile shows about 120,000 distinct CDR3 sequences, approximately 15% of them singletons. The sample taken for sequencing was PBMCs or a T cell subset sorted from them (not recorded which). This sequence originates from an adult woman who had mild COVID-19 (a few samples of this study predate the infection). Cell type and time point are not known. This chain joins TRBV28 and TRBJ2-3, with D perhaps matching TRBD2 (6 bases). The CDR3 sequence is CASSYVGGGADTQYF. The CDR3 DNA sequence: TGTGCCAGCAGTTATGTGGGAGGAGGGGCAGATACGCAGTATTTT. The complete variable domain, with remaining parts taken from reference TRBV28 and TRBJ2-3, reads DVKVTQSSRYLVKRTGEKVFLECVQDMDHENMFWYRQDPGLGLRLIYFSYDVKMKEKGDIPEGYSVSREKKERFSLILESASTNQTSMYLCASSYVGGGADTQYFGPGTRLTVL.